A selection of T cell receptor beta chains follows, all from one sample in a study of CD8 T cells in ankylosing spondylitis. One entry per CDR3 protein, called by TCRdb with MiXCR from the 5' RACE reads. The data contain under 400,000 distinct CDR3 sequences, roughly 10% of them singletons. The material sequenced was blood, either unsorted or a sorted T cell fraction (not recorded which). The receptors were gathered from a female donor with ankylosing spondylitis or in good health (not recorded which). CDR3s include the opening cysteine and the closing phenylalanine or tryptophan. D genes are given only for firm matches. Only part of the rows carry a size: once, few, many, or a class if the clone is expanded.

clone_size	d_call	v_call	j_call	cdr3_aa	cdr3_nt
few	NA	TRBV29-1	TRBJ1-2	CSGDYGYTF	TGCAGCGGGGACTATGGCTACACCTTC
many	NA	TRBV20-1	TRBJ2-7	CSARGGNPYEQYF	TGCAGTGCTAGAGGGGGCAACCCCTACGAGCAGTACTTC
few	NA	TRBV7-2	TRBJ1-1	CASSLVPNLLGGEAFF	TGTGCCAGCAGCTTAGTTCCCAACTTGCTTGGGGGTGAAGCTTTCTTT
NA	NA	TRBV20-1	TRBJ1-1	CSARETRGGYTEAFF	TGCAGTGCTAGAGAGACTCGGGGAGGGTACACTGAAGCTTTCTTT
many	NA	TRBV20-1	TRBJ1-1	CSALGVIPNTEAFF	TGCAGTGCCCTGGGGGTAATACCCAACACTGAAGCTTTCTTT
many	TRBD1	TRBV20-1	TRBJ2-1	CSARDPFTGEAYNEQFF	TGCAGTGCTAGAGATCCTTTTACAGGGGAAGCCTACAATGAGCAGTTCTTC
many	TRBD1	TRBV20-1	TRBJ1-2	CSAGQSNYGYTF	TGCAGTGCGGGACAGTCTAACTATGGCTACACCTTC
NA	NA	TRBV12-3/TRBV12-4	TRBJ1-1	CASSLNLGSTEAFF	TGTGCCAGCAGTTTAAATTTGGGGAGTACTGAAGCTTTCTTT
many	TRBD1	TRBV10-3	TRBJ2-2	CAISMGQGNTGELFF	TGTGCCATCAGTATGGGACAGGGGAACACCGGGGAGCTGTTTTTT
NA	NA	TRBV5-1	TRBJ2-3	CASSVPSVPDTQYF	TGCGCCAGCAGTGTCCCTAGCGTTCCAGATACGCAGTATTTT
many	TRBD1	TRBV12-3/TRBV12-4	TRBJ2-7	CASSSDRGMQYF	TGTGCCAGCAGTTCCGACAGGGGGATGCAGTACTTC
few	NA	TRBV5-5	TRBJ1-1	CASGRGTEAFF	TGTGCCAGTGGCAGGGGCACTGAAGCTTTCTTT
many	NA	TRBV5-1	TRBJ2-5	CASSDSPGQETQYF	TGCGCCAGCAGCGATTCCCCCGGGCAAGAGACCCAGTACTTC
NA	NA	TRBV3-1	TRBJ1-2	CASSPAGRNGYTF	TGTGCCAGCAGCCCAGCGGGGCGGAATGGCTACACCTTC
few	NA	TRBV14	TRBJ1-1	CASTRHLNTEAFF	TGTGCCAGCACCCGACACTTGAACACTGAAGCTTTCTTT
NA	TRBD1	TRBV19	TRBJ1-1	CASRGTGGSDEAFF	TGTGCCAGTAGGGGGACAGGGGGTTCCGATGAAGCTTTCTTT